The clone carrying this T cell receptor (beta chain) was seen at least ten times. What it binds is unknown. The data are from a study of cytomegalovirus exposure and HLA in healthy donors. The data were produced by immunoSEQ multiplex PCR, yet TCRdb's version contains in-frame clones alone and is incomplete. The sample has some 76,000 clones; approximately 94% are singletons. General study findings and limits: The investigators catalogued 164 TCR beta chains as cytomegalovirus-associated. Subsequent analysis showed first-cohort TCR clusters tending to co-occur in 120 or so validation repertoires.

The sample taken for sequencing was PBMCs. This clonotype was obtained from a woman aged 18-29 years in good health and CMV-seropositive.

CDR3 coding DNA: TGTGCCAGCAAGCTCGACGGAGCCTCTGGAAACACCATATATTTT. Protein: CASKLDGASGNTIYF. This chain uses TRBV6-1 with TRBJ1-3; D call uncertain. The V gene's germline CDR1 is MNHNS and CDR2 SASEGT. The CDR3 is 15 residues long. V lost 7 bases to trimming and J lost 0 bases, with 13 bases between them.